The 8 T cell receptor beta chains below come from one sample, sequenced in a study of T-cell reconstitution after alpha-beta-depleted transplantation in children. TCRbeta library preparation incorporated unique molecular identifiers. TCRdb re-called the PCR reads through MiXCR, storing one row per CDR3 protein. The sample consists of 150,000 to 250,000 distinct CDR3 sequences, just under 6.5% of them appearing once. The material sequenced was PBMCs, taken before TCRalphabeta/CD19-depleted stem cell transplant. These receptors came from a girl under three years old with combined immunodeficiency, due to receive a stem cell transplant.

There are many counts of this clonotype. The rearrangement links TRBV28 to TRBJ2-4; D is undetermined. The germline gives CDR1 MDHEN, CDR2 SYDVKM. V gave up 7 bases and J gave up 5 bases, with 6 bases separating them. The CDR3 covers 11 residues. CDR3 sequence reads: CASTRENIQYF. The CDR3 nucleotides read TGTGCCAGCACACGAGAAAACATTCAGTACTTC.

This clonotype occurred a few times. The chain's CDR3 is CASSWPGFRRVEETQYF. CDR3 in DNA: TGCGCCAGCAGCTGGCCAGGGTTTCGGCGGGTTGAGGAGACCCAGTACTTC. This chain links TRBV5-1 with TRBJ2-5, with D perhaps given as TRBD1 or TRBD2 (5 bases each). The CDR3 is 17 amino acids. The V gene lost 3 bases and the J gene lost 5 bases, with 23 bases spanning the gap. Germline CDR1 SGHRS, CDR2 YFSETQ. Based on the CDR3 plus reference TRBV5-1 and TRBJ2-5, the full variable domain is KAGVTQTPRYLIKTRGQQVTLSCSPISGHRSVSWYQQTPGQGLQFLFEYFSETQRNKGNFPGRFSGRQFSNSRSEMNVSTLELGDSALYLCASSWPGFRRVEETQYFGPGTRLLVL.

This clonotype was seen many times. V usage is TRBV11-1 and J usage is TRBJ2-5; 10 bases align to TRBD2. After removal of 5 bases from V and 5 bases from J, the junction contained 8 bases not matched to a gene. CDR3 size: 15 residues. CDR1 is SGHAT, CDR2 FQDESV, per germline (reference sequence). This CDR3 is CASSPGLAEGETQYF. In nucleotides, the CDR3 is TGTGCCAGCAGCCCCGGACTAGCGGAGGGGGAGACCCAGTACTTC.

This clonotype has a count of ten or more. The chain links TRBV4-3 to TRBJ1-2, with D hard to call. CDR3 length equals 14 residues. Between the trimmed V and J ends, which lost 2 bases and 7 bases, there was a span of 14 bases. CDR1 and CDR2 from the germline V gene are LGHNA and YSLEER. This CDR3 reads CASSQRAGNLGYTF. The CDR3 nucleotides read TGCGCCAGCAGCCAAAGGGCGGGAAACCTTGGCTACACCTTC.

CDR3 DNA: TGCGCCAGCCGGGACAGCGCAAATTATCTCGAGCAGTACTTC. This gives the protein CASRDSANYLEQYF. The V and J genes are TRBV5-1 and TRBJ2-7, with 7 bases matching TRBD1. The CDR3 runs to 14 residues. With 7 bases clipped from V and 6 bases from J, the junction kept 13 bases outside the gene matches. From germline, CDR1 is SGHRS and CDR2 YFSETQ.

This clonotype has ten or more counts. V gene TRBV7-9 combines with J gene TRBJ1-1, with D unclear. This CDR3 has 14 amino acids. Per the germline V gene, CDR1 is SEHNR and CDR2 is FQNEAQ (reference sequence). V was trimmed by 3 bases and J by 1 base, leaving 9 bases between them. In DNA, the CDR3 is TGTGCCAGCAGCTTCCGCGGATCGAACACTGAAGCTTTCTTT. This sequence encodes CASSFRGSNTEAFF. The full variable domain, completed using reference TRBV7-9 and TRBJ1-1, is DTGVSQNPRHKITKRGQNVTFRCDPISEHNRLYWYRQTLGQGPEFLTYFQNEAQLEKSRLLSDRFSAERPKGSFSTLEIQRTEQGDSAMYLCASSFRGSNTEAFFGQGTRLTVV.

This sequence joins TRBV12-3 or TRBV12-4 and TRBJ2-1; 7 bases match TRBD2. The V gene end was trimmed by 6 bases and the J gene end by 4 bases; junction bases not matched to a gene: 12. This CDR3 is built from 16 residues. The DNA of the CDR3 is TGTGCCAGCAGCCGGGGAGGGCGGAGGGGATACAATGAGCAGTTCTTC. Translation: CASSRGGRRGYNEQFF.

This clonotype has at least ten counts. V usage is TRBV24-1 and J usage is TRBJ2-3, with 7 bases identical to TRBD1. The J segment lost 6 bases and the V segment lost 3 bases, leaving 11 bases of the junction unmatched. Germline CDR1 and CDR2: KGHDR and SFDVKD. The CDR3 loop spans 16 amino acids. The DNA for the CDR3 is TGTGCCACCAGTGATGCTGACAGGGTGGTAGGGGATACGCAGTATTTT. Translating gives CATSDADRVVGDTQYF.